This T cell receptor beta chain is drawn from a study of Ad26.COV2.S vaccination and SARS-CoV-2 variants. Study-wide background: Enrollment placed the donor in the COV1001 Ad26.COV2.S trial arm.

The V gene end was trimmed by 5 bases and the J gene end by 2 bases; junction bases not matched to a gene: 3. CDR1 is SNHLY, CDR2 FYNNEI, per germline. This CDR3 contains 13 residues. The treatment was: 19 received Ad26.COV2.S at low or high dose, single or two shots; 5 received placebo; per-sample allocation not given. Collection of samples fell on day 63 after the first vaccine or placebo injection. This clone was found once. Generated by immunoSEQ multiplex PCR, the TCRdb table keeps only in-frame clones and is missing some. The data show some 290,000 clones, with around four fifths seen just once and 2% to 2.5% held by the top ten.

The receptor was isolated from a person between 18 and 65 years old who received the Ad26.COV2.S COVID-19 vaccine or a placebo. This specimen consisted of peripheral blood, obtained in a trial of Ad26.COV2.S vaccine versus placebo. The V call is TRBV2, the J call TRBJ2-7; 7 bases match TRBD1. The CDR3 sequence: CASSWDSPYEQYF. CDR3 sequence (DNA): TGTGCCAGCAGTTGGGACAGCCCCTACGAGCAGTACTTC.